This TCR beta chain was profiled in a study of T-cell memory formation after mild COVID-19. Study findings and constraints: Confirmation of SARS-CoV-2 specificity was lacking for second-wave clones peaking day 37.

The CDR3 length is 15 residues. Between the trimmed V and J ends, which lost 2 bases and 1 base, there was a span of 9 bases. Germline V CDR1 and CDR2: LGHDT, YNNKEL (reference sequence). TCRdb fed the 5' RACE reads into MiXCR, producing one record per CDR3 protein. In the table there are roughly 350,000 distinct CDR3 sequences, 25% to 30% of which are singletons. There are a few counts of this clonotype. Its antigen remains unidentified. This chain uses TRBV3-1 with TRBJ1-3, with D perhaps TRBD1 (5 bases). The receptor was isolated from an adult woman who had mild COVID-19 (a few samples of this study predate the infection). Cell type and time point are not known. Sequencing used PBMCs or a T cell subset sorted from them (not recorded which). The CDR3, as DNA: TGTGCCAGCAGCCAACGGGGGTGGTCTGGAAACACCATATATTTT. Amino acids: CASSQRGWSGNTIYF.